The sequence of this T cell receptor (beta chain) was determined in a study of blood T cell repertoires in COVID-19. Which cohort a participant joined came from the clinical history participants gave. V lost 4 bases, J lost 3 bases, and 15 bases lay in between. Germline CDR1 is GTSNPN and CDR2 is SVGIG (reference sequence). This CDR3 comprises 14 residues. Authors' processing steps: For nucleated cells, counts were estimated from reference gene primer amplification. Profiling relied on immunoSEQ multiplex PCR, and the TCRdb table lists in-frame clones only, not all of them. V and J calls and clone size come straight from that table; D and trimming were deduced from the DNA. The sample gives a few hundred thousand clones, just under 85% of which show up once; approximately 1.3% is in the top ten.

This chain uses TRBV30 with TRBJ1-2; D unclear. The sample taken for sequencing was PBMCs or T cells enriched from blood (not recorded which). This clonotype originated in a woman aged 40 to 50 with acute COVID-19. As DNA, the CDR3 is TGTGCCTGGACTCCGAATAGCTTTTACTATGGCTACACCTTC. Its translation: CAWTPNSFYYGYTF.